The 26 T cell receptor beta chains listed next were all sequenced from one sample in a study of blood T cell repertoires in COVID-19. Repertoires were generated with immunoSEQ multiplex PCR, while TCRdb's copy carries only in-frame clones and drops some. This sample has approximately 280,000 clones, with more than 75% found just once. Sequencing was done on a sample of PBMCs or T cells enriched from blood (not recorded which). The receptor set was obtained from a woman aged 18-35 years who had recovered from COVID-19.

J is TRBJ2-7 and V is TRBV11-2; 7 bases align to TRBD2. This CDR3 region has 14 residues. Germline CDR1 SGHAT, CDR2 FQNNGV. V trimming: 2 bases; J trimming: 4 bases; junction bases outside the gene matches: 5. Written as DNA, the CDR3 is TGTGCCAGCAGCTTACCCCTAGCGGCATACGAGCAGTACTTC. Its translation is CASSLPLAAYEQYF.

This clone was seen just once. The chain recombines TRBV28 with TRBJ1-2; 8 bases are shared with TRBD1. The trim removed 3 bases at V and 6 bases at J, leaving 6 bases unmatched. Germline values: CDR1 MDHEN, CDR2 SYDVKM. The CDR3 runs to 14 residues. The DNA of the CDR3 is TGTGCCAGCAGTTTGGGCATGACAGGGGATGGCTACACCTTC. Amino acids: CASSLGMTGDGYTF.

The genes are TRBV2 and TRBJ2-7; D is unclear. Trimming stripped 7 bases from V and 0 bases from J, with 13 bases between. This CDR3 region has 14 residues. CDR1 SNHLY and CDR2 FYNNEI come from the germline V gene. CDR3 in DNA: TGTGCCAGCAAGACACAGATTAGCTCCTACGAGCAGTACTTC. Protein sequence: CASKTQISSYEQYF.

The chain is built from TRBV30 and TRBJ1-1; 7 nucleotides align to TRBD1. Germline V CDR1 and CDR2: GTSNPN, SVGIG (reference sequence). Losses at the gene ends were 1 base for V and 3 bases for J; bases not matched to a gene: 11. The CDR3 has 16 residues. The CDR3 bases are TGTGCCTGGAGTGGGCTTGGCAGGGGGATTTACACTGAAGCTTTCTTT. Its protein product is CAWSGLGRGIYTEAFF.

This CDR3 is CASSLYRGTSYEQYF. CDR3 bases: TGTGCCAGCAGTTTATACAGGGGCACCTCCTACGAGCAGTACTTC. The V gene is TRBV27, the J gene TRBJ2-7, with TRBD1 identical over 7 bases. V was pared by 1 base and J by 0 bases, with 3 bases of the junction left unmatched. Germline V gene lookup returns CDR1 MNHEY and CDR2 SMNVEV (reference sequence). The CDR3 spans 15 residues.

The chain links TRBV24-1 to TRBJ2-5, with TRBD2 identical over 9 bases. This CDR3 has 15 residues. In germline, CDR1 is KGHDR, CDR2 SFDVKD. After removal of 3 bases from V and 5 bases from J, the junction contained 6 bases not matched to a gene. The CDR3 spells CATSDGGGALETQYF. The CDR3 coding sequence is TGTGCCACCAGTGATGGCGGGGGGGCGCTGGAGACCCAGTACTTC.

This clone was seen just once. The chain uses TRBV19 and TRBJ1-1; D unclear. Germline V gives CDR1 LNHDA, CDR2 SQIVND (reference sequence). V lost 2 bases to trimming and J lost 0 bases, with 4 bases between them. CDR3 length: 13 residues. The CDR3, as DNA: TGTGCCAGTAGTATAACGGTGAACACTGAAGCTTTCTTT. It specifies CASSITVNTEAFF. Drawing the rest from reference TRBV19 and TRBJ1-1, the complete variable domain is DGGITQSPKYLFRKEGQNVTLSCEQNLNHDAMYWYRQDPGQGLRLIYYSQIVNDFQKGDIAEGYSVSREKKESFPLTVTSAQKNPTAFYLCASSITVNTEAFFGQGTRLTVV.

The rearrangement joins TRBV12-3 or TRBV12-4 to TRBJ1-1; D call uncertain. Trimming cost V 7 bases and J 2 bases, with 8 bases left between them. The CDR3 length is 12 residues. DNA of the CDR3: TGTGCCAGCAAGAGAGATAACACTGAAGCTTTCTTT. Protein sequence: CASKRDNTEAFF.

The chain couples TRBV5-6 to TRBJ2-2, with D possibly TRBD1 on 6 matching bases. The CDR3 is 16 amino acids. Germline V lookup: CDR1 SGHDT, CDR2 YYEEEE. Trimming stripped 3 bases from V and 0 bases from J, with 12 bases between. In DNA, the CDR3 is TGTGCCAGCAGCTGGGGAGAGGGGGCGAACACCGGGGAGCTGTTTTTT. This gives the protein CASSWGEGANTGELFF.

This chain connects TRBV4-1 to TRBJ2-7; possibly TRBD2 for D (5 bases). The CDR3 contains 15 residues. Germline V CDR1 and CDR2: MGHRA, YSYEKL. V was shortened by 0 bases and J by 0 bases, with 9 bases between the two germline ends. The CDR3 DNA reads TGCGCCAGCAGCCAAGATTTGACTACCTCCTACGAGCAGTACTTC. The encoded protein is CASSQDLTTSYEQYF.

This sequence joins TRBV11-2 and TRBJ2-4; 7 positions agree with TRBD1. The junction had 5 bases not matched to a gene; V was cut back by 0 bases and J by 3 bases. The CDR3 sequence is 16 residues long. Germline V lookup: CDR1 SGHAT, CDR2 FQNNGV. CDR3 nucleotide sequence: TGTGCCAGCAGCTTAGATTGGACAGGCCGCAAAAACATTCAGTACTTC. Translation: CASSLDWTGRKNIQYF.

This chain joins TRBV30 and TRBJ1-4; D is undetermined. Per the germline V gene, CDR1 is GTSNPN and CDR2 is SVGIG (reference sequence). The V end lost 4 bases, the J end lost 7 bases, and 7 bases lay between the germline ends. The CDR3 is 11 residues long. DNA for the CDR3: TGTGCCTGGAAATCCGGTGAAAAACTGTTTTTT. Its translation: CAWKSGEKLFF.

As DNA, the CDR3 is TGTGCCAGCAGCCAAGGACACACCGCCTACGAGCAGTACTTC. It specifies CASSQGHTAYEQYF. The rearrangement uses TRBV3-1 (or the pseudogene TRBV3-2) and TRBJ2-7; D not certain. Germline values: CDR1 LGHDT, CDR2 YNNKEL (reference sequence). CDR3 size: 14 residues. Trimming shortened V by 1 base and J by 2 bases, and 9 bases separated the two germline ends.

The chain uses TRBV5-1 and TRBJ2-5; 8 bases are shared with TRBD2. This CDR3 comprises 14 residues. V lost 4 bases and J lost 2; bases outside the gene matches: 4. Germline lookup yields CDR1 SGHRS and CDR2 YFSETQ. Written as DNA, the CDR3 is TGCGCCAGCAGCCCGAAGCGGGGGCAAGAGACCCAGTACTTC. Amino acid sequence: CASSPKRGQETQYF.

In nucleotides, the CDR3 is TGTGCCAGCAGCTTAGACCTCAACCGGGAGCAGTACTTC. Residues: CASSLDLNREQYF. The chain links TRBV13 to TRBJ2-7; D is ambiguous. The CDR3 has 13 residues. Germline CDR1 PRHDT, CDR2 FYEKMQ (reference sequence). The V gene lost 1 base and the J gene lost 7 bases, with 11 bases spanning the gap.

The chain joins TRBV24-1 to TRBJ2-2; 7 bases line up with TRBD2. The CDR3 length is 17 residues. The V and J ends lost 3 bases and 0 bases, in that order; junction bases with no gene match: 6. Germline V gene lookup returns CDR1 KGHDR and CDR2 SFDVKD. CDR3 sequence reads: CATSDRQGLTNTGELFF. In nucleotides, the CDR3 is TGTGCCACCAGTGATAGGCAGGGACTAACGAACACCGGGGAGCTGTTTTTT.

The chain joins TRBV28 to TRBJ2-6, with D possibly matching TRBD1 (6 bases). V lost 8 bases and J 0 bases, leaving 11 bases between the germline ends. Germline V gene data show CDR1 as MDHEN and CDR2 as SYDVKM. The CDR3 is made up of 15 amino acids. The CDR3 sequence: CASETGYSGANVLTF. The CDR3 DNA follows: TGTGCCAGCGAGACAGGCTACTCTGGGGCCAACGTCCTGACTTTC.

This chain links TRBV2 with TRBJ1-4, with no clear D. Germline CDR1 and CDR2: SNHLY and FYNNEI. The CDR3 totals 12 residues. Trimming pared 7 bases from V and 10 bases from J, leaving 13 bases between. Here the CDR3 DNA reads TGTGCCAGCAAGACCGACTCGGGAAAACTGTTTTTT. Its translation: CASKTDSGKLFF.

The chain couples TRBV4-1 to TRBJ2-2, with TRBD2 matching 14 bases. The trim removed 5 bases at V and 5 bases at J, leaving 1 base unmatched. This CDR3 contains 15 residues. The germline V gene encodes CDR1 MGHRA and CDR2 YSYEKL. CDR3 residues: CASSGLAGGTGELFF. CDR3 sequence (DNA): TGCGCCAGCAGCGGACTAGCGGGAGGTACCGGGGAGCTGTTTTTT.

The rearrangement links TRBV5-1 to TRBJ2-3; TRBD2 is a possible D gene (5 bases). V lost 0 bases and J 5 bases, leaving 13 bases between the germline ends. Germline CDR1 SGHRS, CDR2 YFSETQ. This CDR3 region has 15 residues. The CDR3 region is CASSLDLPGVDTQYF. CDR3 DNA sequence: TGCGCCAGCAGCTTGGACCTCCCCGGGGTAGATACGCAGTATTTT.

The rearrangement joins TRBV7-9 to TRBJ2-1; TRBD2 is a possible D gene (6 bases). CDR1 and CDR2 from the germline V gene are SEHNR and FQNEAQ (reference sequence). V shed 0 bases and J shed 12 bases, with 12 bases lying between them. There are 13 residues in the CDR3. This CDR3 reads CASSLAQVAAQFF. The CDR3 region has the DNA TGTGCCAGCAGCTTAGCGCAGGTAGCGGCGCAGTTCTTC.

The chain couples TRBV6-5 to TRBJ1-1; the match to TRBD1 covers 9 bases. The V and J ends lost 8 bases and 1 base, in that order; junction bases with no gene match: 2. The germline gives CDR1 MNHEY, CDR2 SVGAGI. The CDR3 consists of 13 residues. Here the CDR3 DNA reads TGTGCCAGCCTGGGACAGGGGAACACTGAAGCTTTCTTT. Translation gives CASLGQGNTEAFF.

The chain recombines TRBV5-8 with TRBJ2-1; 7 positions agree with TRBD1. The CDR3 has 16 residues. V shed 3 bases and J 2 bases; nucleotides not matched to a gene: 8. CDR1 and CDR2 (germline): SGHTS, YDEGEE. This chain's CDR3 is CASSWGTVVPYNEQFF. The CDR3 nucleotides read TGTGCCAGCAGCTGGGGGACAGTGGTCCCCTACAATGAGCAGTTCTTC.

V is TRBV15 and J is TRBJ1-3; D ambiguous. The V end lost 0 bases, the J end lost 0 bases, and 9 bases lay between the germline ends. The germline V gene encodes CDR1 LNHNV and CDR2 YYDKDF (reference sequence). CDR3 length: 16 residues. The CDR3 nucleotides are TGTGCCACCAGCAGAGAGGCGGGGAACTCTGGAAACACCATATATTTT. It specifies CATSREAGNSGNTIYF.

This clone was recorded a few times. The genes are TRBV7-6 and TRBJ2-2; 11 nucleotides line up with TRBD2. CDR1 SGHVS and CDR2 FNYEAQ come from the germline V gene. The CDR3 sequence is 16 residues long. With 3 bases clipped from V and 5 bases from J, the junction kept 5 bases outside the gene matches. CDR3 sequence: CASSFLLAGETGELFF. The CDR3, as DNA: TGTGCCAGCAGCTTCCTACTAGCGGGAGAGACCGGGGAGCTGTTTTTT.

The V gene is TRBV25-1, the J gene TRBJ2-2, with TRBD1 matching 7 bases. Germline V gene sequence: CDR1 MGHDK, CDR2 SYGVNS. This CDR3 is built from 13 residues. V shed 6 bases, J shed 5 bases, and the junction held 3 bases outside the gene matches. Here the CDR3 reads CASSLQGTGELFF. CDR3 DNA: TGTGCCAGCAGCTTACAGGGGACCGGGGAGCTGTTTTTT.